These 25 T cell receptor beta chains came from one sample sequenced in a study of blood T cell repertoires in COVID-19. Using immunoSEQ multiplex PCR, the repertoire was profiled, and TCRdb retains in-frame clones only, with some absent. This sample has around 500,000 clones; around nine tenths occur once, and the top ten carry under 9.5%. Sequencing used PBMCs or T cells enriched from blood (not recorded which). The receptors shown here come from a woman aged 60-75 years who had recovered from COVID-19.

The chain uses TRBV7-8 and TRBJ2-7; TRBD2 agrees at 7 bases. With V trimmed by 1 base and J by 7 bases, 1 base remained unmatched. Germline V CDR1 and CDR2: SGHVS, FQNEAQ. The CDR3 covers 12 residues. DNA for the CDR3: TGTGCCAGCAGCTTAGTCGGGAGGGAGCAGTACTTC. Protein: CASSLVGREQYF.

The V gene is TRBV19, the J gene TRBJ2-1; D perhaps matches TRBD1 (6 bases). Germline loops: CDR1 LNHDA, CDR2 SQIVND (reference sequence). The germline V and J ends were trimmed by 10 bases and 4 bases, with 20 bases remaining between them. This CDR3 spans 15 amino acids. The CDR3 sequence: CATIKARGRYNEQFF. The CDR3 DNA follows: TGTGCCACTATTAAGGCCAGGGGCAGATACAATGAGCAGTTCTTC.

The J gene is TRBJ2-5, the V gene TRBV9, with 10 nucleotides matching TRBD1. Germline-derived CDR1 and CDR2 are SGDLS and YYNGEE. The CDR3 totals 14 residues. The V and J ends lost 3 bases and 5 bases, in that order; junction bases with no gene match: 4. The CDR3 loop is CASSGQGAPETQYF. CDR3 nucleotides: TGTGCCAGCAGCGGACAGGGGGCCCCCGAGACCCAGTACTTC.

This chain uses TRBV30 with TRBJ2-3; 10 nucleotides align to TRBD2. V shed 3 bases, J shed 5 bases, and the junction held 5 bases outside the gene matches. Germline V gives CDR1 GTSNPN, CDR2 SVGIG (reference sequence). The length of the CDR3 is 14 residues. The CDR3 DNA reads TGTGCCTGGAGAAGCGGGGGGGCCCGAGATACGCAGTATTTT. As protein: CAWRSGGARDTQYF.

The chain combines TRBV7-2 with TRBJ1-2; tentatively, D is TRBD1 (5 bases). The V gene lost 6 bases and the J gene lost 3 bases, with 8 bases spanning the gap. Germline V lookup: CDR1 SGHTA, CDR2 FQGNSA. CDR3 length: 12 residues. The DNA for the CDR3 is TGTGCCAGCAGTCCACAGGACTATGGCTACACCTTC. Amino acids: CASSPQDYGYTF.

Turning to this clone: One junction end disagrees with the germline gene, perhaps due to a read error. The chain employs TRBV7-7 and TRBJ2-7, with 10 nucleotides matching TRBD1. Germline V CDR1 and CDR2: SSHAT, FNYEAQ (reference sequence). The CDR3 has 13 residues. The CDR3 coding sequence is TGTGCTAGCAGCTGGGACAGGGGCTACGAGCAGTACTTC. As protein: CASSWDRGYEQYF. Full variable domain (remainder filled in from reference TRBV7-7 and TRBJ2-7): GAGVSQSPRYKVTKRGQDVTLRCDPISSHATLYWYQQALGQGPEFLTYFNYEAQPDKSGLPSDRFSAERPEGSISTLTIQRTEQRDSAMYRCASSWDRGYEQYFGPGTRLTVT.

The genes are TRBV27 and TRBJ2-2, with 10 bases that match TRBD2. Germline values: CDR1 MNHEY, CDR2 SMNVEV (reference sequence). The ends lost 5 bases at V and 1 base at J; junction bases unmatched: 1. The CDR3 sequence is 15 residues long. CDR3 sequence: CASSRLAGNTGELFF. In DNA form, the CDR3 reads TGTGCCAGCAGTCGACTAGCGGGGAACACCGGGGAGCTGTTTTTT.

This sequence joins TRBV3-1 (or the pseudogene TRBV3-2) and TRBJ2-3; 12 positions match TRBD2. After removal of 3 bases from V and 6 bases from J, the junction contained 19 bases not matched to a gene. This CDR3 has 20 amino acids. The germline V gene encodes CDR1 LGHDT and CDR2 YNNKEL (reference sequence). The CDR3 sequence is CASSHPLLAGGGVWADTQYF. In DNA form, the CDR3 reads TGTGCCAGCAGCCACCCGCTACTAGCGGGGGGCGGAGTTTGGGCTGATACGCAGTATTTT.

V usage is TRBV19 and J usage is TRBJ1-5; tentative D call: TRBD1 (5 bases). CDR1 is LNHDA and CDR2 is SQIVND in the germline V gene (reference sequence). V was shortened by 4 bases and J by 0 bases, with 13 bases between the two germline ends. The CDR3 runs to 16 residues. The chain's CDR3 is CASSTNRYFSNQPQHF. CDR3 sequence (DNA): TGTGCCAGTAGTACGAACAGGTACTTTAGCAATCAGCCCCAGCATTTT.

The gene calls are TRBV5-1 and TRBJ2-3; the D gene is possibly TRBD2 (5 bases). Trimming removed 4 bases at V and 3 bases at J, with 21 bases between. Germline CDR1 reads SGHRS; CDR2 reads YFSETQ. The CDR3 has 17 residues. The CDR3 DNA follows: TGCGCCAGCAGCCACCCTTTTGGGAGCATTAAGACAGATACGCAGTATTTT. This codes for CASSHPFGSIKTDTQYF.

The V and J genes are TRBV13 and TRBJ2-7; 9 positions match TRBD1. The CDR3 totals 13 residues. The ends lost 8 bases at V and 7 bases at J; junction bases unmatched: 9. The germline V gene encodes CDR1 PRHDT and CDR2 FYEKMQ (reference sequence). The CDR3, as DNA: TGTGCCAGCGCCGGGACAGGGTTACGGGAGCAGTACTTC. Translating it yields CASAGTGLREQYF.

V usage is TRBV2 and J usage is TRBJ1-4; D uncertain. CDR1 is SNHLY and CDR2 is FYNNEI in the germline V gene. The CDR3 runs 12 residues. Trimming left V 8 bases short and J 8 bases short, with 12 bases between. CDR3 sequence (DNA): TGTGCCAGCCGAGGTGGAGGGGAAAAACTGTTTTTT. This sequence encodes CASRGGGEKLFF. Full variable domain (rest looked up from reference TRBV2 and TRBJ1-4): EPEVTQTPSHQVTQMGQEVILRCVPISNHLYFYWYRQILGQKVEFLVSFYNNEISEKSEIFDDQFSVERPDGSNFTLKIRSTKLEDSAMYFCASRGGGEKLFFGSGTQLSVL.

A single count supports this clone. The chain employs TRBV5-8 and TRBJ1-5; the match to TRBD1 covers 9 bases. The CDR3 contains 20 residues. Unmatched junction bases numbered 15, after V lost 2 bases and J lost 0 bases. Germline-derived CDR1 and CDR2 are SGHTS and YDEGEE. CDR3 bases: TGTGCCAGCAGCTTAAGGACAGGGGACCGCATCATTTATAGCAATCAGCCCCAGCATTTT. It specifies CASSLRTGDRIIYSNQPQHF. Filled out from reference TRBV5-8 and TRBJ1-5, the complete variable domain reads EAGVTQSPTHLIKTRGQQATLRCSPISGHTSVYWYQQALGLGLQFLLWYDEGEERNRGNFPPRFSGRQFPNYSSELNVNALELEDSALYLCASSLRTGDRIIYSNQPQHFGDGTRLSIL.

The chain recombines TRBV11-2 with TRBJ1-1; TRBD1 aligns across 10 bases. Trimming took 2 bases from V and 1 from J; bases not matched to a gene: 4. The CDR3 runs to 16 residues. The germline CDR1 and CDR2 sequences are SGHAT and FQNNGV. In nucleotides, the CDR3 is TGTGCCAGCAGCTTACGGGACAGGGGTTCGAACACTGAAGCTTTCTTT. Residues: CASSLRDRGSNTEAFF.

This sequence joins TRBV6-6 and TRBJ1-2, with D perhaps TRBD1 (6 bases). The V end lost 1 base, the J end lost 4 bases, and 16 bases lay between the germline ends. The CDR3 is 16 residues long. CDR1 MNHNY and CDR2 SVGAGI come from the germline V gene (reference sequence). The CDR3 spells CASSYLGTRSTYGYTF. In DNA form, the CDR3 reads TGTGCCAGCAGTTACTTGGGGACAAGGTCAACCTATGGCTACACCTTC.

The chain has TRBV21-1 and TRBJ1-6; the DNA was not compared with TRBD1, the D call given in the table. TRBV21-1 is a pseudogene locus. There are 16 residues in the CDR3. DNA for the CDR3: TGTGCCAGCAGCGGAGAGACAGGGATGATGGGTTCACCCCTCCACTTT. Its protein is CASSGETGMMGSPLHF.

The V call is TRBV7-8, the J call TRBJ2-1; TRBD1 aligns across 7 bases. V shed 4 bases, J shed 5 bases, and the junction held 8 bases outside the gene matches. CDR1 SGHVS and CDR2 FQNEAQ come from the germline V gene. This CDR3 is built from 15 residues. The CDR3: CASSYDRVVHNEQFF. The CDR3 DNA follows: TGTGCCAGCAGCTACGACAGGGTTGTGCACAATGAGCAGTTCTTC. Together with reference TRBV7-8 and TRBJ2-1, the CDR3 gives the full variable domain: GAGVSQSPRYKVAKRGQDVALRCDPISGHVSLFWYQQALGQGPEFLTYFQNEAQLDKSGLPSDRFFAERPEGSVSTLKIQRTQQEDSAVYLCASSYDRVVHNEQFFGPGTRLTVL.

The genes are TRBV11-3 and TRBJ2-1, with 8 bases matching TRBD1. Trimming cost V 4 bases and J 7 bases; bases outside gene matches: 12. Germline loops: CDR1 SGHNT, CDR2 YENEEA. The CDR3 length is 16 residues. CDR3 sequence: CASSSPGTGGRNEQFF. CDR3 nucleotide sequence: TGTGCCAGCAGCTCGCCCGGGACAGGAGGCAGAAATGAGCAGTTCTTC.

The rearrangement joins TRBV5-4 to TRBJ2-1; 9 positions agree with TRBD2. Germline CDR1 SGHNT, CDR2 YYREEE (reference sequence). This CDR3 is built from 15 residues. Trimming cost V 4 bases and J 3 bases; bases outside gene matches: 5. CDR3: CASSDPSGDYNEQFF. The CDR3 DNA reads TGTGCCAGCAGCGATCCTAGCGGGGACTACAATGAGCAGTTCTTC.

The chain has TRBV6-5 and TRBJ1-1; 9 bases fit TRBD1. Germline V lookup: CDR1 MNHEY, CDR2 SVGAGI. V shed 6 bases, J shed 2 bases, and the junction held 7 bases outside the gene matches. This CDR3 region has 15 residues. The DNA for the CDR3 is TGTGCCAGCAGGTCTCGGACAGGGGAAAACACTGAAGCTTTCTTT. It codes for CASRSRTGENTEAFF.

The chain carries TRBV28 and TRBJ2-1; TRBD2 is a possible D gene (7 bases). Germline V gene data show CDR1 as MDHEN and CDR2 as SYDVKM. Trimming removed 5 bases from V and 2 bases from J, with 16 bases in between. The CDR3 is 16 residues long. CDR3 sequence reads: CASSPFTGGAYNEQFF. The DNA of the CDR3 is TGTGCCAGCAGTCCCTTTACGGGGGGCGCCTACAATGAGCAGTTCTTC. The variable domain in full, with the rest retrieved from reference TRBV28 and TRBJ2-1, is DVKVTQSSRYLVKRTGEKVFLECVQDMDHENMFWYRQDPGLGLRLIYFSYDVKMKEKGDIPEGYSVSREKKERFSLILESASTNQTSMYLCASSPFTGGAYNEQFFGPGTRLTVL.

The CDR3 region is CASSASGTGGFGTQYF. DNA of the CDR3: TGTGCCAGCAGTGCCTCCGGGACAGGGGGCTTCGGGACCCAGTACTTC. The V call is TRBV6-1, the J call TRBJ2-5; the match to TRBD1 covers 12 bases. J was trimmed by 7 bases and V by 4 bases; bases with no gene match: 10. This CDR3 has 16 residues. Germline V gene data show CDR1 as MNHNS and CDR2 as SASEGT.

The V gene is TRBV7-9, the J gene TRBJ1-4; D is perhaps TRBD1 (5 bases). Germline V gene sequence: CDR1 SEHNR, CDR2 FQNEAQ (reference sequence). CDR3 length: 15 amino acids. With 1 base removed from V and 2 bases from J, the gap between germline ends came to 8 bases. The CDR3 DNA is TGTGCCAGCAGCTTAGTGGAGGGGACTAATGAAAAACTGTTTTTT. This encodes CASSLVEGTNEKLFF.

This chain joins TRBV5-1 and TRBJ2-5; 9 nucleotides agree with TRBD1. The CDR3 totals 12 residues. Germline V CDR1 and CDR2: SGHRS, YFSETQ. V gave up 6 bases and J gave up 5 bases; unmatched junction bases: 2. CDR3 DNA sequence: TGCGCCAGCACCGGACAGGGGGAGACCCAGTACTTC. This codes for CASTGQGETQYF.

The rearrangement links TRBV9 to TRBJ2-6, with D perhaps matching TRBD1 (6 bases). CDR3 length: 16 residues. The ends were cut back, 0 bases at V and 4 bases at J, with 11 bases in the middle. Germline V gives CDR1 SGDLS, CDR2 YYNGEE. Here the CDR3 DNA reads TGTGCCAGCAGCGTAGCCGCAGGGGCAGGGGCCAACGTCCTGACTTTC. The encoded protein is CASSVAAGAGANVLTF.